A selection of T cell receptor beta chains follows, all from one sample in a study of T-cell reconstitution after alpha-beta-depleted transplantation in children. TCRdb called the PCR reads again in MiXCR, with one record for every CDR3 protein. There are hundreds of thousands of distinct CDR3 sequences in the sample; under 13% occur only once, and under 30% lies in the top ten. This sample comprised PBMCs, obtained before TCRalphabeta/CD19-depleted stem cell transplant. These receptors came from a child younger than two with acute myeloid leukemia, due to receive a stem cell transplant. CDR3s include the opening cysteine and the closing phenylalanine or tryptophan. D genes are given only for firm matches. Not all rows give a size; the values are once, few, many and, for expanded clones, a class.

NA	TRBD2	TRBJ2-1	TRBV5-1	CASTLRTSEYNEQFF	TGCGCCAGCACCCTTCGGACTAGCGAATACAATGAGCAGTTCTTC
NA	NA	TRBJ2-1	TRBV5-1	CASSVGSNEQFF	TGCGCCAGCAGCGTCGGGAGTAACGAGCAGTTCTTC
NA	NA	TRBJ2-7	TRBV10-3	CAISSPPSDRASYEQYF	TGTGCCATCAGTTCCCCTCCCTCGGACAGAGCCTCCTACGAGCAGTACTTC
many	TRBD1	TRBJ2-7	TRBV7-2	CASSLGIGGVWEQYF	TGTGCCAGCAGCTTAGGGATAGGGGGCGTATGGGAGCAGTACTTC
many	TRBD1	TRBJ1-5	TRBV5-1	CASSLTGGRNQPQHF	TGCGCCAGCAGCTTGACAGGGGGCAGAAATCAGCCCCAGCATTTT
many	TRBD1	TRBJ1-1	TRBV5-1	CASSPSQGWTEAFF	TGCGCCAGCAGCCCGTCACAGGGGTGGACTGAAGCTTTCTTT
many	NA	TRBJ2-3	TRBV28	CASSSTPEDTQYF	TGTGCCAGCAGTTCAACCCCTGAAGATACGCAGTATTTT
many	NA	TRBJ1-1	TRBV7-9	CASTSMTVTEAFF	TGTGCCAGCACTTCGATGACAGTTACTGAAGCTTTCTTT
few	NA	TRBJ1-2	TRBV5-5	CASSLNSYGYTF	TGTGCCAGCAGCCTTAACTCCTATGGCTACACCTTC
few	TRBD1	TRBJ2-5	TRBV12-3/TRBV12-4	CASRRGQGQETQYF	TGTGCCAGCAGAAGGGGACAGGGTCAAGAGACCCAGTACTTC
many	TRBD2	TRBJ2-7	TRBV12-3/TRBV12-4	CASTQAGGLREQYF	TGTGCCAGTACCCAAGCGGGAGGGCTGCGCGAGCAGTACTTC
many	NA	TRBJ1-4	TRBV5-1	CASSLAGLNEKLFF	TGCGCCAGCAGCTTGGCGGGTCTTAATGAAAAACTGTTTTTT
many	TRBD2	TRBJ2-7	TRBV5-1	CASSPRPAGLGVYEQYF	TGCGCCAGCAGCCCACGGCCGGCGGGACTAGGAGTCTACGAGCAGTACTTC
few	TRBD1	TRBJ2-3	TRBV10-1	CASSVAGQGSDTQYF	TGCGCCAGCAGTGTTGCGGGACAGGGTTCGGATACGCAGTATTTT
many	TRBD1	TRBJ2-3	TRBV28	CASSSPPGQGVDTQYF	TGTGCCAGCAGTTCACCCCCCGGACAGGGAGTAGATACGCAGTATTTT
many	NA	TRBJ1-1	TRBV7-2	CASSLRPQKNTEAFF	TGTGCCAGCAGCCTCCGACCACAGAAAAACACTGAAGCTTTCTTT
many	TRBD1	TRBJ1-2	TRBV20-1	CSASRDRGQEGYTF	TGCAGTGCTAGCCGGGACAGGGGGCAGGAAGGCTACACCTTC
many	NA	TRBJ2-7	TRBV7-9	CASSRGDYEQYF	TGTGCCAGCAGCCGGGGAGACTACGAGCAGTACTTC
many	NA	TRBJ2-5	TRBV7-2	CASSLDRASETQYF	TGTGCCAGCAGCTTAGATAGGGCTAGCGAGACCCAGTACTTC
NA	NA	TRBJ2-6	TRBV5-5	CASSMTMGGSGANVLTF	TGTGCCAGCAGCATGACAATGGGGGGCTCTGGGGCCAACGTCCTGACTTTC
many	NA	TRBJ1-1	TRBV5-1	CASSSGQLPEAFF	TGCGCCAGCAGCTCCGGACAGTTGCCAGAAGCTTTCTTT
many	TRBD1	TRBJ1-1	TRBV5-1	CASSWDRAGTEAFF	TGCGCCAGCAGCTGGGACAGGGCGGGTACTGAAGCTTTCTTT
many	NA	TRBJ1-2	TRBV20-1	CSPTVLNYGYTF	TGCAGCCCGACAGTTCTTAACTATGGCTACACCTTC
many	NA	TRBJ2-7	TRBV20-1	CSARAISYEQYF	TGCAGTGCTAGAGCCATATCCTACGAGCAGTACTTC
many	NA	TRBJ2-1	TRBV28	CASSNSGLNNEQFF	TGTGCCAGCAGTAACTCGGGACTGAACAATGAGCAGTTCTTC
many	TRBD2	TRBJ2-3	TRBV24-1	CATSPSREGGAHTDTQYF	TGTGCCACCAGCCCCTCGCGGGAGGGCGGGGCACACACAGATACGCAGTATTTT
NA	NA	TRBJ2-5	TRBV27	CASSLWTGGTQYF	TGTGCCAGCAGTTTATGGACGGGCGGGACCCAGTACTTC
many	NA	TRBJ2-7	TRBV12-3/TRBV12-4	CASSLTQGAGQYF	TGTGCCAGCAGTTTAACACAGGGAGCGGGGCAGTACTTC